These T cell receptor beta chains were read from a single sample in a study of vaccination and CD4 T cells after COVID-19. Their cognate antigens are unknown. TCRdb reanalysed the PCR reads using MiXCR and keeps one entry per CDR3 protein. The data hold 20,000 to 25,000 distinct CDR3 sequences, with roughly 60% observed a single time. The sample here was CD4+ T cells from blood, cultured in vitro, taken before SARS-CoV-2 vaccination. These receptor sequences come from a human donor who received a COVID-19 vaccine. The CDR3 runs from the conserved cysteine through the conserved F or W. Each record gives: V gene, J gene, D gene, clone size, CDR3 protein, CDR3 DNA. A D gene is named only where the DNA matches it firmly. A row's size may be missing; if present it is once, few, many or a size class.

TRBV19	TRBJ1-5	-	-	CASSSRARSNQPQHF	TGTGCCAGTAGTTCCAGGGCCAGGAGCAATCAGCCCCAGCATTTT
TRBV11-3	TRBJ1-1	-	-	CASSLGNYDTEAFF	TGTGCCAGCAGCTTAGGCAACTACGACACTGAAGCTTTCTTT
TRBV10-3	TRBJ2-1	TRBD2	-	CAISETSGESYNEQFF	TGTGCCATCAGTGAAACTAGCGGGGAATCCTACAATGAGCAGTTCTTC
TRBV5-8	TRBJ2-7	-	-	CASSLWRAADQRQYF	TGTGCCAGCAGCTTGTGGCGGGCCGCGGACCAACGGCAGTACTTC
TRBV5-1	TRBJ1-3	TRBD1	-	CASSLGPRQGAGNTIYF	TGCGCCAGCAGCTTGGGTCCTCGGCAGGGGGCTGGAAACACCATATATTTT
TRBV5-1	TRBJ1-2	TRBD1	-	CASKVEAGGLGGYTF	TGCGCCAGCAAAGTGGAGGCAGGGGGCTTAGGTGGCTACACCTTC
TRBV20-1	TRBJ1-1	-	-	CSVRTANTEAFF	TGCAGCGTTAGGACAGCGAACACTGAAGCTTTCTTT
TRBV12-5	TRBJ2-3	-	-	CASGLVLDGTSSTDTQYF	TGTGCTAGTGGTTTGGTACTGGACGGGACCTCTAGCACAGATACGCAGTATTTT
TRBV20-1	TRBJ1-3	TRBD1	-	CSAGGASGNTIYF	TGCAGCGCAGGGGGCGCCTCTGGAAACACCATATATTTT
TRBV4-2	TRBJ1-3	-	few	CASSQVYREAGNTIYF	TGTGCCAGCAGCCAAGTGTACAGGGAAGCTGGAAACACCATATATTTT
TRBV19	TRBJ1-1	-	-	CASSIREGNTEAFF	TGTGCCAGTAGTATCCGGGAAGGGAACACTGAAGCTTTCTTT
TRBV15	TRBJ2-3	TRBD2	-	CATSPREVGLAGDWWIDTQYF	TGTGCCACCAGCCCCCGAGAGGTTGGCCTAGCGGGGGACTGGTGGATAGATACGCAGTATTTT
TRBV12-3/TRBV12-4	TRBJ1-1	-	-	CASSPGIRNTEAFF	TGTGCCAGCAGCCCCGGGATAAGAAACACTGAAGCTTTCTTT
TRBV30	TRBJ1-2	TRBD1	few	CAWSRDRWDYGYTF	TGTGCCTGGAGCCGGGACAGATGGGACTATGGCTACACCTTC
TRBV11-3	TRBJ1-2	TRBD1	-	CASSPLGTGVYGYTF	TGTGCCAGCAGCCCTCTCGGGACAGGGGTCTACGGCTACACCTTC
TRBV5-4	TRBJ1-2	TRBD1	-	CASSLRTGVRGYTF	TGTGCCAGCAGCTTGCGGACAGGGGTTAGGGGCTACACCTTC
TRBV10-3	TRBJ2-3	TRBD1	-	CAIKGDRGLGDTQYF	TGTGCCATCAAAGGAGACAGGGGGCTGGGAGATACGCAGTATTTT
TRBV20-1	TRBJ2-3	-	once	CSAEFSYTDTQYF	TGCAGTGCCGAATTCTCCTACACAGATACGCAGTATTTT
TRBV19	TRBJ2-3	-	-	CASSIGWDTSTDTQYF	TGTGCCAGTAGTATAGGATGGGACACTTCCACAGATACGCAGTATTTT
TRBV12-3/TRBV12-4	TRBJ1-6	-	-	CASSLQTGKWSPLHF	TGTGCCAGCAGTTTACAAACAGGAAAATGGTCACCCCTCCACTTT
TRBV7-9	TRBJ2-3	-	-	CASSLDSEGTDTQYF	TGTGCCAGCAGCTTAGACAGTGAGGGCACAGATACGCAGTATTTT
TRBV6-5	TRBJ1-3	-	-	CASSYGGNENTIYF	TGTGCCAGCAGTTACGGAGGTAACGAAAACACCATATATTTT
TRBV6-1	TRBJ2-1	-	-	CASSKDTSSYNEQFF	TGTGCCAGCAGTAAAGACACTAGCTCCTACAATGAGCAGTTCTTC
TRBV6-1	TRBJ1-5	TRBD1	few	CASSRTGDSNQPQHF	TGTGCCAGCAGTAGGACAGGGGATAGCAATCAGCCCCAGCATTTT
TRBV12-3/TRBV12-4	TRBJ1-6	TRBD1	-	CASSIRGTGVSSYNSPLHF	TGTGCCAGCAGTATCCGTGGGACAGGGGTTAGCTCCTATAATTCACCCCTCCACTTT
TRBV7-6	TRBJ2-3	-	-	CASSQTDTQYF	TGTGCCAGCAGCCAAACAGATACGCAGTATTTT
TRBV20-1	TRBJ2-1	-	-	CSALRGGGNNEQFF	TGCAGTGCATTAAGGGGTGGCGGAAACAATGAGCAGTTCTTC
TRBV20-1	TRBJ2-7	-	-	CSARDPRGASNEQYF	TGCAGTGCTAGAGATCCCCGGGGAGCAAGCAACGAGCAGTACTTC
TRBV19	TRBJ1-1	-	-	CASSPLWRADTEAFF	TGTGCCAGTAGTCCCCTGTGGAGGGCGGACACTGAAGCTTTCTTT
TRBV5-6	TRBJ1-2	-	-	CASSVRDDHTHPGGYTF	TGTGCCAGCAGCGTCCGGGACGATCATACCCACCCGGGTGGCTACACCTTC
TRBV10-3	TRBJ1-2	-	-	CAISLGTVANYGYTF	TGTGCCATCAGTCTTGGGACCGTAGCTAACTATGGCTACACCTTC
TRBV11-3	TRBJ2-5	-	-	CASSPRGRGGYQETQYF	TGTGCCAGCAGCCCGCGGGGGCGCGGGGGTTACCAAGAGACCCAGTACTTC
TRBV27	TRBJ1-6	-	-	CASSFHQRNSPLHF	TGTGCCAGCAGTTTCCACCAAAGGAATTCACCCCTCCACTTT
TRBV10-3	TRBJ1-1	-	few	CAITERDDGLNTEAFF	TGTGCCATCACCGAGAGGGATGACGGTCTCAACACTGAAGCTTTCTTT
TRBV12-3/TRBV12-4	TRBJ1-2	-	-	CASSLHTSANYGYTF	TGTGCCAGCAGTTTACACACCTCAGCTAACTATGGCTACACCTTC
TRBV20-1	TRBJ1-4	TRBD1	-	CSAEGQGGEKLFF	TGCAGTGCCGAGGGACAGGGGGGTGAAAAACTGTTTTTT
TRBV6-1	TRBJ2-3	TRBD2	few	CASRPTFLAALSTDTQYF	TGTGCCAGCAGGCCAACCTTCCTAGCGGCCTTGAGCACAGATACGCAGTATTTT
TRBV6-5	TRBJ1-6	-	-	CASSYSRRSSGNSPLHF	TGTGCCAGCAGTTACTCGAGAAGGTCGTCGGGCAATTCACCCCTCCACTTT
TRBV7-9	TRBJ2-5	TRBD1	-	CASSHRTGVQETQYF	TGTGCCAGCAGCCATCGGACAGGGGTGCAAGAGACCCAGTACTTC
TRBV24-1	TRBJ1-6	-	few	CATRTGPDSPLHF	TGTGCCACCAGGACAGGTCCAGATTCACCCCTCCACTTT
TRBV7-3	TRBJ1-3	-	-	CASSSGQSSGNTIYF	TGTGCCAGCAGCTCCGGACAGAGCTCTGGAAACACCATATATTTT
TRBV24-1	TRBJ1-3	-	once	CATSDIFRDTPSGNTIYF	TGTGCCACCAGTGACATCTTCCGGGACACCCCCTCTGGAAACACCATATATTTT
TRBV2	TRBJ1-1	-	-	CASSEERGWTEAFF	TGTGCCAGCAGTGAAGAGCGGGGGTGGACTGAAGCTTTCTTT
TRBV7-9	TRBJ2-7	TRBD1	-	CASSLDRGRFGAYEQYF	TGTGCCAGCAGCTTGGACAGGGGGCGATTCGGGGCCTACGAGCAGTACTTC
TRBV27	TRBJ2-3	-	-	CASSRTGSTDTQYF	TGTGCCAGCAGTAGAACAGGATCCACAGATACGCAGTATTTT
TRBV21-1	TRBJ1-5	-	-	CASSKAGGQRGFGNQPQHF	TGTGCCAGCAGCAAAGCCGGCGGGCAGCGGGGGTTTGGCAATCAGCCCCAGCATTTT
TRBV29-1	TRBJ2-2	TRBD1	once	CSVEVPRGLTGELFF	TGCAGCGTTGAAGTACCCAGGGGGCTCACCGGGGAGCTGTTTTTT
TRBV10-1	TRBJ1-2	-	-	CASSQSTGGGYTF	TGCGCCAGCAGTCAATCTACAGGCGGGGGCTACACCTTC
TRBV9	TRBJ2-2	-	-	CASSVGQLGELFF	TGTGCCAGCAGCGTAGGGCAGCTCGGGGAGCTGTTTTTT